Listed below are T cell receptor beta chains from one sample, sequenced in a study of Ad26.COV2.S vaccination and SARS-CoV-2 variants. The assay was immunoSEQ multiplex PCR, and TCRdb's table has in-frame clones only and misses some. The sample contains roughly 300,000 clones, 88% of which appear only once. The specimen comprised peripheral blood, sampled in a trial of Ad26.COV2.S vaccine versus placebo. These receptors were taken from a person between 18 and 65 years old who received the Ad26.COV2.S COVID-19 vaccine or a placebo. Both conserved end residues are part of each CDR3. D genes are given only for firm matches. The size entry is marked missing in some rows and otherwise reads once, few, many or a size class.

CDR3aa,CDR3nt,abundance,d_gene,j_gene,v_gene
CASSFWEGVYEQYF,TGTGCCAGCAGCTTTTGGGAGGGAGTATACGAGCAGTACTTC,NA,TRBD2,TRBJ2-7,TRBV7-8
CASSMRTVHNEQFF,TGTGCCAGTAGTATGCGGACGGTTCACAATGAGCAGTTCTTC,NA,NA,TRBJ2-1,TRBV19
CAWSVRAADYSNQPQHF,TGTGCCTGGAGTGTACGTGCAGCCGACTATAGCAATCAGCCCCAGCATTTT,NA,NA,TRBJ1-5,TRBV30
CASSIGSAENTEAFF,TGTGCCAGTAGTATAGGTTCAGCCGAGAACACTGAAGCTTTCTTT,NA,NA,TRBJ1-1,TRBV19
CASSLGLSTDTQYF,TGTGCCAGCAGTTTAGGTCTCAGCACAGATACGCAGTATTTT,NA,NA,TRBJ2-3,TRBV27
CAISEVGRGSYGYTF,TGTGCCATCAGTGAAGTGGGGAGAGGGTCCTATGGCTACACCTTC,NA,NA,TRBJ1-2,TRBV10-3
CASSLVEQVEAFF,TGTGCCAGCAGCTTAGTTGAACAGGTTGAAGCTTTCTTT,NA,NA,TRBJ1-1,TRBV7-9
CASSQVKGLSTEAFF,TGTGCCAGCAGCCAAGTTAAGGGGCTGAGCACTGAAGCTTTCTTT,few,NA,TRBJ1-1,TRBV3-1/TRBV3-2
CASSRDRASYGYTF,TGTGCCAGCAGCCGGGACAGGGCATCCTATGGCTACACCTTC,NA,TRBD1,TRBJ1-2,TRBV7-2
CASSQDDRLNSPLHF,TGCGCCAGCAGCCAAGACGACAGACTGAATTCACCCCTCCACTTT,NA,NA,TRBJ1-6,TRBV4-3
CASSDSGTGFQPQHF,TGTGCCAGCAGCGATTCCGGGACAGGGTTTCAGCCCCAGCATTTT,NA,TRBD1,TRBJ1-5,TRBV9
CASSLSVGDYGYTF,TGTGCCAGCAGCTTGAGTGTAGGGGATTATGGCTACACCTTC,NA,NA,TRBJ1-2,TRBV7-6
CASSEEGTGRGANVLTF,TGTGCCAGCAGTGAAGAGGGGACAGGAAGAGGGGCCAACGTCCTGACTTTC,once,TRBD1,TRBJ2-6,TRBV6-1
CASSIVDRENPPLHF,TGTGCCAGTAGTATAGTCGACAGGGAGAATCCACCCCTCCACTTT,NA,TRBD1,TRBJ1-6,TRBV19
CASTERPDNQPQHF,TGTGCCAGCACCGAAAGACCAGACAATCAGCCCCAGCATTTT,NA,NA,TRBJ1-5,TRBV6-5
CASSHRFNQPQHF,TGTGCCAGCAGCCACCGTTTCAATCAGCCCCAGCATTTT,once,NA,TRBJ1-5,TRBV6-5